Each of the 14 T cell receptor beta chains below was sequenced from the same sample in a study of graft-versus-host responses after intestinal transplantation. Repertoires were generated with immunoSEQ multiplex PCR, while TCRdb's copy carries only in-frame clones and drops some. The repertoire holds about 97,000 clones, with around 90% as singletons. The sequenced sample was PBMCs, obtained 453 days after intestinal transplant. The receptors were sampled from a human patient who received an intestinal transplant, so some T cells may come from the graft donor.

The chain couples TRBV5-1 to TRBJ2-3; D not certain. The germline V and J ends were trimmed by 4 bases and 6 bases, with 15 bases remaining between them. Germline V gene lookup returns CDR1 SGHRS and CDR2 YFSETQ. This CDR3 is built from 14 residues. The CDR3 DNA reads as TGCGCCAGCAGCGTTGGATTCCGTGACGATACGCAGTATTTT. This encodes CASSVGFRDDTQYF. The complete variable domain, with remaining parts taken from reference TRBV5-1 and TRBJ2-3, reads KAGVTQTPRYLIKTRGQQVTLSCSPISGHRSVSWYQQTPGQGLQFLFEYFSETQRNKGNFPGRFSGRQFSNSRSEMNVSTLELGDSALYLCASSVGFRDDTQYFGPGTRLTVL.

DNA for the CDR3: TGTGCCAGCAGTTACTCGATGCGAACTGAAGCTTTCTTT. Its translation: CASSYSMRTEAFF. The V and J genes are TRBV6-5 and TRBJ1-1, with no clear D. Germline-derived CDR1 and CDR2 are MNHEY and SVGAGI. V lost 0 bases, J lost 5 bases, and 7 bases lay in between. This CDR3 has 13 residues.

This CDR3 is CASSQPDSGGGSSYEQYF. CDR3 DNA sequence: TGCGCCAGCAGCCAACCCGACTCAGGGGGTGGAAGCTCCTACGAGCAGTACTTC. The chain combines TRBV4-1 with TRBJ2-7, with TRBD1 matching 7 bases. V shed 2 bases, J shed 0 bases, and the junction held 13 bases outside the gene matches. This CDR3 comprises 18 residues. Germline V gene data show CDR1 as MGHRA and CDR2 as YSYEKL.

The chain has TRBV18 and TRBJ1-2; 9 bases are a match to TRBD1. V shed 3 bases and J 5 bases; nucleotides not matched to a gene: 4. CDR1 and CDR2 (germline): KGHSH, LQKENI. The CDR3 loop spans 14 amino acids. In DNA form, the CDR3 reads TGTGCCAGCTCACCTGCGACAGGGGGATATGGCTACACCTTC. Amino acid sequence: CASSPATGGYGYTF. Drawing the rest from reference TRBV18 and TRBJ1-2, the complete variable domain is NAGVMQNPRHLVRRRGQEARLRCSPMKGHSHVYWYRQLPEEGLKFMVYLQKENIIDESGMPKERFSAEFPKEGPSILRIQQVVRGDSAAYFCASSPATGGYGYTFGSGTRLTVV.

The CDR3 coding sequence is TGTGCCAGCAGACTCCGCGACCTCACTGAAGCTTTCTTT. It codes for CASRLRDLTEAFF. The chain employs TRBV7-9 and TRBJ1-1; D is unresolved. Germline V gene data show CDR1 as SEHNR and CDR2 as FQNEAQ (reference sequence). The CDR3 covers 13 residues. The V end lost 6 bases, the J end lost 4 bases, and 12 bases lay between the germline ends.

The rearrangement links TRBV13 to TRBJ2-1; no reliable D call. Per the germline V gene, CDR1 is PRHDT and CDR2 is FYEKMQ (reference sequence). The CDR3 is 16 residues long. V gave up 5 bases and J gave up 0 bases, with 14 bases separating them. CDR3: CASSLGSPSSYNEQFF. The CDR3 DNA reads TGTGCCAGCAGCCTTGGCTCGCCGAGCTCCTACAATGAGCAGTTCTTC. The complete variable domain, with remaining parts taken from reference TRBV13 and TRBJ2-1, reads AAGVIQSPRHLIKEKRETATLKCYPIPRHDTVYWYQQGPGQDPQFLISFYEKMQSDKGSIPDRFSAQQFSDYHSELNMSSLELGDSALYFCASSLGSPSSYNEQFFGPGTRLTVL.

The chain joins TRBV29-1 to TRBJ2-3; D tentatively fits TRBD1 or TRBD2 (5 bases each). With 1 base removed from V and 1 base from J, the gap between germline ends came to 18 bases. The CDR3 has 17 amino acids. Germline lookup yields CDR1 SQVTM and CDR2 ANQGSEA. The CDR3 bases are TGCAGCGTTGAAGGGGGGTCGAGAGGGGTTGGCACAGATACGCAGTATTTT. Protein sequence: CSVEGGSRGVGTDTQYF.

This sequence joins TRBV11-1 and TRBJ2-7; D possibly corresponds to TRBD1 (5 bases). CDR1 is SGHAT, CDR2 FQDESV, per germline (reference sequence). The CDR3 runs to 13 residues. V shed 2 bases and J shed 5 bases, with 10 bases lying between them. CDR3 loop: CASSLQGIDEQYF. The CDR3 coding sequence is TGTGCCAGCAGCTTACAGGGAATAGACGAGCAGTACTTC.

Regarding this clone: The sample contains more than one DNA sequence encoding this CDR3. V and J are TRBV4-1 and TRBJ1-1; D possibly corresponds to TRBD1 (5 bases). The CDR3 sequence is 13 residues long. In germline, CDR1 is MGHRA, CDR2 YSYEKL. With 3 bases removed from V and 4 bases from J, the gap between germline ends came to 9 bases. The CDR3 DNA follows: TGCGCCAGCAGCCAGACAGACGGCACTGAAGCTTTCTTT. Its protein product is CASSQTDGTEAFF.

The chain has TRBV9 and TRBJ1-1; weak D call: TRBD1 (6 bases). This CDR3 region has 15 residues. Germline CDR1 SGDLS, CDR2 YYNGEE. The V end was cut by 4 bases, the J end by 4 bases, with 17 bases between. Here the CDR3 DNA reads TGTGCCAGCAGCTCTAACCTACAGGGCTCCACTGAAGCTTTCTTT. Translating it yields CASSSNLQGSTEAFF.

The rearrangement uses TRBV7-8 and TRBJ2-1; 15 bases agree with TRBD2. The V segment lost 5 bases and the J segment 7 bases; nucleotides outside the gene matches: 6. This CDR3 comprises 16 residues. Per germline, CDR1 SGHVS and CDR2 FQNEAQ. CDR3 region: CASSPWTSGGANEQFF. CDR3 sequence (DNA): TGTGCCAGCAGCCCGTGGACTAGCGGGGGGGCTAATGAGCAGTTCTTC.

CDR3 bases: TGCGCCAGCAGCGAAGTAACAGGGACTGAAGCTTTCTTT. It codes for CASSEVTGTEAFF. The rearrangement uses TRBV5-1 and TRBJ1-1, with D perhaps TRBD1 (6 bases). Trimming removed 4 bases at V and 5 bases at J, with 12 bases between. Looked up from germline, CDR1 is SGHRS and CDR2 is YFSETQ. CDR3 length: 13 residues.

This clone has only one observation. J is TRBJ2-5 and V is TRBV2; TRBD1 agrees at 7 bases. J was trimmed by 4 bases and V by 7 bases; bases with no gene match: 9. Germline V CDR1 and CDR2: SNHLY, FYNNEI. This CDR3 comprises 14 residues. The CDR3 nucleotides are TGTGCCAGCAACGGGGACAGCCATCGAGAGACCCAGTACTTC. Its protein is CASNGDSHRETQYF.

The chain joins TRBV27 to TRBJ2-3; TRBD1 agrees at 12 bases. CDR1 and CDR2 from the germline V gene are MNHEY and SMNVEV (reference sequence). The CDR3 is 16 residues long. V dropped 0 bases and J dropped 8; count of bases not matched to a gene: 6. Here the CDR3 reads CASSLSGQGAFGTQYF. CDR3 bases: TGTGCCAGCAGTTTATCGGGACAGGGGGCCTTCGGTACGCAGTATTTT.